The clone carrying this T cell receptor beta chain was detected only a few times. The data are from a study of blood T cells in healthy people across ages. A J-beta primer mix and a sample-barcoded 5' primer were used in a second PCR of roughly 6 to 12 cycles. TCRdb fed the 5' RACE reads into MiXCR, producing one record per CDR3 protein. The sample shows about 1.6 million distinct CDR3 sequences, roughly a third of them seen only once. Trimming removed 4 bases from V and 7 bases from J, with 11 bases in between. The length of the CDR3 is 12 residues. The chain has TRBV12-3 or TRBV12-4 and TRBJ2-7; D not resolved. This clonotype originated in a woman aged 25 to 39 in good health. Input material: blood. CDR3 DNA: TGTGCCAGCAGTTCCTCCTACCGAGAGCAGTACTTC. As protein: CASSSSYREQYF.